The 3 T cell receptor beta chains presented below share a single source sample, sequenced in a study of CD8+CD57+ T cells in acquired aplastic anemia. Genomic DNA templated the TCR beta VDJ and CDR3 profiling. One entry per CDR3 protein, called by TCRdb with MiXCR from the reads. The sample lists 150,000 to 200,000 distinct CDR3 sequences; 71% were seen once. CD8+CD57+ cell expansion, shown by flow cytometry, had occurred in the patients selected for sequencing. Input material: sorted CD4+, CD8+, or CD8+CD57+ T cells (not recorded which) from PBMCs. The receptor set was obtained from a human donor with aplastic anemia.

The V and J genes are TRBV7-9 and TRBJ1-1, with TRBD1 matching over 7 bases. CDR1 is SEHNR and CDR2 is FQNEAQ in the germline V gene (reference sequence). The V and J ends lost 4 bases and 6 bases, in that order; junction bases with no gene match: 5. This CDR3 contains 13 residues. The CDR3 DNA reads as TGTGCCAGCAGCTCAGAAGGGGGCGCTGAAGCTTTCTTT. It specifies CASSSEGGAEAFF.

Points on this clonotype: A read error may account for a junction end that differs from germline. The chain employs TRBV7-2 and TRBJ2-2; a possible D gene is TRBD2 (6 bases). Per the germline V gene, CDR1 is SGHTA and CDR2 is FQGNSA. The CDR3 contains 14 residues. The CDR3 region is CASSPQLVGGELCF. In DNA, the CDR3 is TGTGCCAGCAGCCCTCAACTAGTGGGCGGGGAGCTGTGTTTT.

J is TRBJ1-4 and V is TRBV10-3; TRBD1 matches 7 bases. The length of the CDR3 is 14 residues. Trimming at V came to 3 bases and at J to 9 bases, leaving 7 bases not matched to a gene. Germline V gives CDR1 ENHRY, CDR2 SYGVKD. CDR3: CAISDDREVQKLFF. CDR3 bases: TGTGCCATCAGTGACGACAGGGAAGTTCAAAAACTGTTTTTT.